This passage covers 19 T cell receptor beta chains from one sample sequenced in a study of OX40 agonist ivuxolimab in advanced cancers. TCRdb's copy holds only in-frame clones and misses some; the assay was immunoSEQ multiplex PCR. The table lists roughly 64,000 clones, 91% of them singletons. The sample consisted of CD4+ or CD8+ T cells sorted from blood, taken in a trial of the OX40 agonist ivuxolimab. The origin of the receptors is an adult with an advanced solid tumor such as melanoma, head and neck, liver or kidney cancer.

The CDR3 DNA follows: TGTGCCAGCAGCCCCGCCCCCCGAGGACTAGCGGGAGAGGAGACCCAGTACTTC. Translating it yields CASSPAPRGLAGEETQYF. This chain uses TRBV11-3 with TRBJ2-5; TRBD2 aligns across 13 bases. Per germline, CDR1 SGHNT and CDR2 YENEEA. CDR3 length: 18 amino acids. Germline trimming cut 5 bases from V and 5 bases from J; bases unmatched to any gene: 14.

The chain recombines TRBV30 with TRBJ1-2; no clear D gene. Deletions cut 2 bases from V and 7 bases from J, with 23 bases between. This CDR3 is 16 amino acids long. Germline V CDR1 and CDR2: GTSNPN, SVGIG (reference sequence). The DNA of the CDR3 is TGTGCCTGGAGTCCTCCAGCGGTCGGGATTTCCTGTGGCTACACCTTC. It is translated as CAWSPPAVGISCGYTF.

The genes are TRBV6-1 and TRBJ2-3, with TRBD1 matching 10 bases. Looked up from germline, CDR1 is MNHNS and CDR2 is SASEGT. V lost 4 bases and J lost 6; bases outside the gene matches: 7. The CDR3 extends over 15 amino acids. The CDR3 reads CASSVDRGRMDTQYF. The CDR3 region has the DNA TGTGCCAGCAGTGTAGACAGGGGGCGCATGGATACGCAGTATTTT.

This clone was recorded a few times. The chain uses TRBV5-1 and TRBJ2-7; D gene uncertain. The germline V gene encodes CDR1 SGHRS and CDR2 YFSETQ. The CDR3 extends over 14 amino acids. V lost 0 bases and J lost 0, with 7 bases in between. The CDR3 DNA reads as TGCGCCAGCAGCTTGGGCGGAAACTCCTACGAGCAGTACTTC. This encodes CASSLGGNSYEQYF.

This clone was found a few times. J is TRBJ2-7 and V is TRBV5-1, with D maybe TRBD2 (6 bases). The CDR3 is 14 amino acids. Germline CDR1 and CDR2: SGHRS and YFSETQ. V lost 0 bases and J lost 4, with 11 bases in between. As DNA, the CDR3 is TGCGCCAGCAGCTTGGCAATAGCGGATTACGAGCAGTACTTC. Encoded protein: CASSLAIADYEQYF.

This chain uses TRBV5-1 with TRBJ2-3; D perhaps matches TRBD1 (6 bases). Germline lookup yields CDR1 SGHRS and CDR2 YFSETQ. CDR3 length: 15 amino acids. Trimming removed 4 bases from V and 4 bases from J, with 16 bases in between. CDR3 sequence: CASSPQGSSADTQYF. CDR3 in DNA: TGCGCCAGCAGCCCACAGGGATCGTCCGCAGATACGCAGTATTTT. Using reference TRBV5-1 and TRBJ2-3 for the parts outside the CDR3, the full variable domain is KAGVTQTPRYLIKTRGQQVTLSCSPISGHRSVSWYQQTPGQGLQFLFEYFSETQRNKGNFPGRFSGRQFSNSRSEMNVSTLELGDSALYLCASSPQGSSADTQYFGPGTRLTVL.

This chain joins TRBV27 and TRBJ1-1; D unresolved. The CDR3 has 15 amino acids. Germline lookup yields CDR1 MNHEY and CDR2 SMNVEV (reference sequence). The V gene lost 8 bases and the J gene lost 0 bases, with 16 bases spanning the gap. The CDR3 DNA reads as TGTGCCAGCCATAGGACCGCGGCCATGAACACTGAAGCTTTCTTT. Protein: CASHRTAAMNTEAFF.

The CDR3 DNA reads TGTGCCAGCAGTGAGGAGGAGGGGGTAGATACGCAGTATTTT. It translates to CASSEEEGVDTQYF. The chain uses TRBV6-4 and TRBJ2-3, with D perhaps being TRBD1 or TRBD2 (6 bases each). The CDR3 is made up of 14 amino acids. V gave up 3 bases and J gave up 5 bases, with 12 bases separating them. Germline CDR1 MRHNA, CDR2 SNTAGT.

Worth noting for this clone: At the DNA level, this CDR3 is encoded by other sequences in the same sample as well. V and J are TRBV18 and TRBJ1-1; unclear D gene. V was clipped by 3 bases and J by 1 base, with 6 bases between them. This CDR3 has 13 residues. CDR1 and CDR2 from the germline V gene are KGHSH and LQKENI. The DNA for the CDR3 is TGTGCCAGCTCACCGGGCCCGAACACTGAAGCTTTCTTT. Translated: CASSPGPNTEAFF.

This rearrangement joins TRBV29-1 to TRBJ1-2, with TRBD1 matching 7 bases. CDR1 is SQVTM, CDR2 ANQGSEA, per germline. Germline trimming cut 6 bases from V and 13 bases from J; bases unmatched to any gene: 23. This CDR3 has 15 residues. The CDR3 DNA follows: TGCAGCGTGAAACCTTTCTTTAATACAGGGGCCGAATCCACCTTC. Amino acids: CSVKPFFNTGAESTF.

The chain uses TRBV4-2 and TRBJ2-5; the D gene is possibly TRBD2 (5 bases). The J call may be mistaken, given a closer DNA end match to TRBJ2-7. CDR3 length: 15 amino acids. Germline CDR1 LGHNA, CDR2 YNFKEQ. DNA of the CDR3: TGTGCCAGCAGCCAAGATTTACCGGGATTTCACGAGCAGTACTTC. Its translation: CASSQDLPGFHEQYF.

This clone was picked up one time. This chain links TRBV25-1 with TRBJ1-1; 11 positions agree with TRBD1. The junction had 5 bases not matched to a gene; V was cut back by 3 bases and J by 8 bases. Germline V gene lookup returns CDR1 MGHDK and CDR2 SYGVNS. The CDR3 runs to 14 residues. The CDR3 protein is CASSDGQGAREAFF. CDR3 bases: TGTGCCAGCAGTGATGGACAGGGGGCCCGGGAAGCTTTCTTT.

The V gene is TRBV27, the J gene TRBJ2-5, with 8 bases aligning to TRBD1. V was clipped by 6 bases and J by 1 base; unmatched bases: 4. The CDR3 spans 14 residues. From germline, CDR1 is MNHEY and CDR2 SMNVEV (reference sequence). The CDR3 DNA reads TGTGCCAGCAGGCGGACAGGGCGCCAAGAGACCCAGTACTTC. Its translation is CASRRTGRQETQYF.

The genes are TRBV19 and TRBJ1-5, with D maybe TRBD1 (6 bases). The CDR3 contains 15 residues. From germline, CDR1 is LNHDA and CDR2 SQIVND (reference sequence). The V end was cut by 5 bases, the J end by 1 base, with 12 bases between. The CDR3 DNA sequence: TGTGCCAGTAGTTCAGGGGAAGGGAGCAATCAGCCCCAGCATTTT. Its protein is CASSSGEGSNQPQHF.

The rearrangement links TRBV18 to TRBJ2-5; D gene uncertain. V was shortened by 1 base and J by 5 bases, with 5 bases between the two germline ends. Germline CDR1 and CDR2: KGHSH and LQKENI. The CDR3 loop spans 12 amino acids. CDR3 sequence: CASSPLAETQYF. In DNA form, the CDR3 reads TGTGCCAGCTCACCACTGGCTGAGACCCAGTACTTC. Drawing the rest from reference TRBV18 and TRBJ2-5, the complete variable domain is NAGVMQNPRHLVRRRGQEARLRCSPMKGHSHVYWYRQLPEEGLKFMVYLQKENIIDESGMPKERFSAEFPKEGPSILRIQQVVRGDSAAYFCASSPLAETQYFGPGTRLLVL.

V and J are TRBV5-6 and TRBJ1-2; no definite D call. Germline CDR1 SGHDT, CDR2 YYEEEE. The CDR3 is made up of 14 amino acids. The V and J ends lost 0 bases and 7 bases respectively, with 13 bases between them. CDR3 nucleotide sequence: TGTGCCAGCAGCTTGGCCCTCAACCCCCCTGGCTACACCTTC. This codes for CASSLALNPPGYTF.

The chain joins TRBV5-1 to TRBJ1-1; TRBD1 matches at 9 bases. CDR1 is SGHRS, CDR2 YFSETQ, per germline. V dropped 8 bases and J dropped 1; count of bases not matched to a gene: 9. The CDR3 covers 15 residues. The CDR3 reads CASKLPGQGNTEAFF. CDR3 DNA: TGCGCCAGTAAATTGCCGGGACAGGGGAACACTGAAGCTTTCTTT.

In nucleotides, the CDR3 is TGCGCCAGCAGTCAGGGTAGCGGGTTTCCCGGGGAGCTGTTTTTT. It yields the protein CASSQGSGFPGELFF. The V gene is TRBV4-1, the J gene TRBJ2-2; 7 bases align to TRBD2. V was pared by 6 bases and J by 6 bases, with 10 bases of the junction left unmatched. The CDR3 has 15 residues. Per germline, CDR1 MGHRA and CDR2 YSYEKL.

This chain links TRBV27 with TRBJ2-1; TRBD2 matches at 12 bases. The germline gives CDR1 MNHEY, CDR2 SMNVEV (reference sequence). CDR3 length: 17 residues. V lost 5 bases and J lost 7; bases outside the gene matches: 12. The CDR3 loop is CASSQGLAGWMGNEQFF. The CDR3 DNA reads TGTGCCAGCAGTCAGGGACTAGCGGGCTGGATGGGTAATGAGCAGTTCTTC.